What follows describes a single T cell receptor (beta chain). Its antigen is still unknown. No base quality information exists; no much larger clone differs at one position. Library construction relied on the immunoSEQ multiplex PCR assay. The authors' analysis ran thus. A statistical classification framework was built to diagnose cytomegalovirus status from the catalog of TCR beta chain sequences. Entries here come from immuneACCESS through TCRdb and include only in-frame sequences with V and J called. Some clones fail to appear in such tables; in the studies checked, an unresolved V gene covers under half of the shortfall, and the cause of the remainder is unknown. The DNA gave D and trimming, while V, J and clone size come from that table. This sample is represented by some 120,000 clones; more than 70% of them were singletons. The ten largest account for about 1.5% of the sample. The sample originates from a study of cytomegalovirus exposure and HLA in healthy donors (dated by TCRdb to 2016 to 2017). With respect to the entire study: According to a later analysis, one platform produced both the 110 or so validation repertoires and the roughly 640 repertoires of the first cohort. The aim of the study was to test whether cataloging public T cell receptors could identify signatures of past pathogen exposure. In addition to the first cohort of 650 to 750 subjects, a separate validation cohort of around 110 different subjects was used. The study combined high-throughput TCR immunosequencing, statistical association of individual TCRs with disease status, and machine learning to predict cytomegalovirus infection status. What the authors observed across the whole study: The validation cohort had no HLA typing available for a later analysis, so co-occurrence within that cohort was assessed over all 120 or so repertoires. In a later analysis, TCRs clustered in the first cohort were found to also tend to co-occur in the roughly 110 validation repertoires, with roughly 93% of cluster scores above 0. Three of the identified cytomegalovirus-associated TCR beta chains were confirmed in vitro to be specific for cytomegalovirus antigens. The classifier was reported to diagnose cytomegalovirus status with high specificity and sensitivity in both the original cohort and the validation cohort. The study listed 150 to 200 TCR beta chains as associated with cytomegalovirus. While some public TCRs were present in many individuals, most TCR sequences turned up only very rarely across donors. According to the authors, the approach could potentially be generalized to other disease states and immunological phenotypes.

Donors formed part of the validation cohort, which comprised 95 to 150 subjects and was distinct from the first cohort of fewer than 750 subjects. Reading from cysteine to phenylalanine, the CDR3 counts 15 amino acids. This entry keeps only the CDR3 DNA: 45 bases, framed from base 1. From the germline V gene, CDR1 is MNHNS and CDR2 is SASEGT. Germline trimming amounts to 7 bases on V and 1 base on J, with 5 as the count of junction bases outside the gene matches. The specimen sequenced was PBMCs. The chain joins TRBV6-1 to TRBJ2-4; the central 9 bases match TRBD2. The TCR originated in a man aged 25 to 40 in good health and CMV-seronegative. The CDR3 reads CASIPGTSAKNIQYF. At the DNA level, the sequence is TGTGCCAGCATACCCGGGACTAGCGCCAAAAACATTCAGTACTTC.